A selection of T cell receptor beta chains follows, all from one sample in a study of lymphopenia after photon versus proton radiotherapy. Sequenced by immunoSEQ multiplex PCR; TCRdb stores in-frame clones only, minus some. This table has 70,000 to 95,000 clones, about 86% appearing once. This material consisted of peripheral blood, taken from a patient treated with proton-based radiotherapy. All receptors derive from a man in his sixties with pancreatic cancer. CDR3s include the opening cysteine and the closing phenylalanine or tryptophan. Fields, in order: clone size, V gene, J gene, D gene, CDR3 protein, CDR3 DNA. D genes are given only for firm matches. The listing skips clone size in some rows; elsewhere it reads once, few, many or a size class.

few,TRBV2,TRBJ2-3,.,CASSGREDTQYF,TGTGCCAGCAGTGGAAGGGAAGATACGCAGTATTTT
.,TRBV5-8,TRBJ2-7,TRBD1,CASTRDREDEQYF,TGTGCCAGCACCCGGGACAGGGAAGACGAGCAGTACTTC
.,TRBV20-1,TRBJ2-7,.,CSASDIEQYF,TGCAGTGCTAGTGACATAGAGCAGTACTTC
.,TRBV5-1,TRBJ2-1,TRBD2,CASSLVGPGTRDNEQFF,TGCGCCAGCAGCTTGGTCGGCCCCGGGACTAGGGACAATGAGCAGTTCTTC
.,TRBV5-1,TRBJ2-7,.,CASSLAVKGYEQYF,TGCGCCAGCAGCTTGGCCGTGAAGGGCTACGAGCAGTACTTC
.,TRBV28,TRBJ1-5,TRBD1,CASSVQDRANQPQHF,TGTGCCAGCAGCGTACAGGACAGGGCAAATCAGCCCCAGCATTTT
.,TRBV11-3,TRBJ2-1,TRBD2,CASSLETSVYNEQFF,TGTGCCAGCAGCTTAGAAACTAGCGTTTACAATGAGCAGTTCTTC
.,TRBV29-1,TRBJ2-5,.,CSVELVQETQYF,TGCAGCGTTGAATTAGTCCAAGAGACCCAGTACTTC
.,TRBV28,TRBJ2-7,TRBD1,CASSFPQGASYEQYF,TGTGCCAGCAGTTTTCCACAGGGGGCCTCCTACGAGCAGTACTTC
.,TRBV9,TRBJ2-1,TRBD2,CASSVDASGKNNEQFF,TGTGCCAGCAGCGTAGATGCTAGCGGGAAAAACAATGAGCAGTTCTTC
.,TRBV2,TRBJ2-2,.,CASSAVGGFTGELFF,TGTGCCAGCAGTGCGGTCGGGGGTTTCACCGGGGAGCTGTTTTTT
once,TRBV7-2,TRBJ1-1,.,CASTSPGGPGNTEAFF,TGTGCCAGCACCTCCCCCGGGGGCCCGGGCAACACTGAAGCTTTCTTT
.,TRBV11-2,TRBJ1-2,TRBD1,CASSLRGGGFFGYTF,TGTGCCAGCAGCTTAAGGGGAGGGGGCTTCTTCGGCTACACCTTC
.,TRBV7-8,TRBJ2-1,TRBD2,CASSFRTSGADNEQFF,TGTGCCAGCAGCTTCCGGACTAGCGGGGCAGACAATGAGCAGTTCTTC
.,TRBV5-1,TRBJ2-5,TRBD1,CASSPGQEQETQYF,TGCGCCAGCAGCCCGGGACAGGAACAAGAGACCCAGTACTTC
.,TRBV5-1,TRBJ2-2,.,CASSLNSGTGELFF,TGCGCCAGCAGCTTGAATAGCGGTACCGGGGAGCTGTTTTTT
.,TRBV29-1,TRBJ1-2,.,CSVPPGGQGGYTF,TGCAGCGTCCCCCCGGGGGGGCAAGGAGGCTACACCTTC
.,TRBV27,TRBJ1-1,.,CASSLGGFPTVEAFF,TGTGCCAGCAGTTTGGGCGGGTTCCCCACGGTTGAAGCTTTCTTT
.,TRBV7-9,TRBJ2-5,TRBD2,CASSFSGIQETQYF,TGTGCCAGCAGTTTTAGCGGGATTCAAGAGACCCAGTACTTC
.,TRBV7-8,TRBJ1-5,TRBD1,CASSTNWDRGNQPQHF,TGTGCCAGCAGCACTAATTGGGACAGAGGCAATCAGCCCCAGCATTTT
.,TRBV15,TRBJ1-1,.,CATSRGDGRGTEAFF,TGTGCCACCAGCAGAGGTGACGGGAGGGGCACTGAAGCTTTCTTT
.,TRBV18,TRBJ1-2,.,CASSPGREREGYTF,TGTGCCAGCTCACCAGGCAGGGAAAGAGAGGGCTACACCTTC
once,TRBV5-1,TRBJ2-1,TRBD2,CASSVSSGYNEQFF,TGCGCCAGCAGCGTATCTAGCGGGTACAATGAGCAGTTCTTC
once,TRBV7-9,TRBJ2-5,.,CASSLILAEQYF,TGTGCCAGCAGCTTAATTTTAGCGGAGCAGTACTTC
.,TRBV11-3,TRBJ2-7,TRBD1,CASTRGGAIYEQYF,TGTGCCAGCACCAGAGGGGGCGCGATCTACGAGCAGTACTTC
.,TRBV27,TRBJ2-3,TRBD2,CASSPLAGRNTDTQYF,TGTGCCAGCAGTCCACTAGCGGGCCGTAATACAGATACGCAGTATTTT
.,TRBV21-1,TRBJ2-1,.,CASSKFSRPGQWIYNEQFF,TGTGCCAGCAGCAAATTTTCCCGTCCGGGACAGTGGATTTACAATGAGCAGTTCTTC
.,TRBV6-6,TRBJ1-5,TRBD1,CASCQGGGNQPQHF,TGTGCCAGCTGCCAGGGGGGAGGCAATCAGCCCCAGCATTTT
.,TRBV5-6,TRBJ2-5,.,CASSPGGLFQETQYF,TGTGCCAGCAGCCCTGGCGGACTATTCCAAGAGACCCAGTACTTC
once,TRBV6-4,TRBJ2-7,.,CASSAYSGGEQYF,TGTGCCAGCAGTGCGTATTCGGGTGGGGAGCAGTACTTC
.,TRBV19,TRBJ1-2,.,CASSSLWGANYGYTF,TGTGCCAGTAGTTCCCTCTGGGGCGCGAACTATGGCTACACCTTC
.,TRBV27,TRBJ2-7,TRBD2,CASSWTGLAGVWADEQYF,TGTGCCAGCAGCTGGACGGGACTAGCGGGAGTCTGGGCGGACGAGCAGTACTTC
.,TRBV13,TRBJ2-5,TRBD2,CASSSLSGSGGQETQYF,TGTGCCAGCAGCTCTCTAAGCGGGAGTGGGGGGCAAGAGACCCAGTACTTC
.,TRBV11-3,TRBJ2-7,.,CASSAGPPPNEQYF,TGTGCCAGCAGCGCCGGACCCCCACCCAACGAGCAGTACTTC
.,TRBV4-1,TRBJ2-7,.,CASSSAGGLRGIEQYF,TGCGCCAGCAGCAGCGCCGGGGGACTGCGGGGAATCGAGCAGTACTTC
.,TRBV9,TRBJ2-1,TRBD2,CASSGPSGSSYNEQFF,TGTGCCAGCAGCGGACCCAGCGGGAGCTCCTACAATGAGCAGTTCTTC
.,TRBV20-1,TRBJ1-6,.,CSADANSPLHF,TGCAGTGCTGACGCGAATTCACCCCTCCACTTT
.,TRBV7-6,TRBJ2-5,TRBD2,CASSSYATSGKETQYF,TGTGCCAGCAGCTCCTATGCGACTAGCGGGAAAGAGACCCAGTACTTC
few,TRBV4-2,TRBJ2-1,TRBD2,CASSLGTSGTNEQFF,TGTGCCAGCAGCCTTGGGACTAGCGGAACTAATGAGCAGTTCTTC
.,TRBV10-3,TRBJ1-3,.,CAISEVTSGNTIYF,TGTGCCATCAGTGAAGTCACCTCTGGAAACACCATATATTTT
.,TRBV7-8,TRBJ2-1,TRBD2,CASSLVTSGYNEQFF,TGTGCCAGCAGCTTAGTGACTAGCGGCTACAATGAGCAGTTCTTC
.,TRBV18,TRBJ1-2,TRBD1,CASSPRDSGTGYGYTF,TGTGCCAGCTCACCAAGGGATTCCGGGACAGGTTATGGCTACACCTTC
.,TRBV28,TRBJ2-1,TRBD2,CASSLLAGLGNEQFF,TGTGCCAGCAGTTTGCTAGCGGGATTGGGTAATGAGCAGTTCTTC
.,TRBV2,TRBJ1-5,.,CASTRDKLSNQPQHF,TGTGCCAGCACCCGGGACAAGCTAAGCAATCAGCCCCAGCATTTT
.,TRBV7-2,TRBJ1-6,.,CASSLGGSYNSPLHF,TGTGCCAGCAGCTTAGGGGGATCCTATAATTCACCCCTCCACTTT
once,TRBV29-1,TRBJ2-5,.,CSVEGGPGGRGETQYF,TGCAGCGTTGAAGGCGGCCCCGGGGGCCGCGGAGAGACCCAGTACTTC
.,TRBV11-3,TRBJ2-1,.,CASSLGARYFF,TGTGCCAGCAGCTTAGGGGCTAGATATTTCTTC
.,TRBV30,TRBJ2-1,TRBD2,CAWSVLAGTGGEQFF,TGTGCCTGGAGTGTACTAGCGGGTACGGGGGGGGAGCAGTTCTTC
.,TRBV7-8,TRBJ2-3,.,CASSSAVSDTQYF,TGTGCCAGCAGCTCCGCGGTCTCAGATACGCAGTATTTT
.,TRBV2,TRBJ2-1,.,CASSARGSYNEQFF,TGTGCCAGCAGTGCGAGGGGCTCCTACAATGAGCAGTTCTTC
.,TRBV9,TRBJ1-3,.,CASSPTALASGNTIYF,TGTGCCAGCAGCCCAACCGCTTTAGCCTCTGGAAACACCATATATTTT
once,TRBV5-1,TRBJ1-4,.,CASSRFPTNEKLFF,TGCGCCAGCAGCCGGTTCCCAACTAATGAAAAACTGTTTTTT
.,TRBV28,TRBJ1-5,.,CASSFRSQGWSNQPQHF,TGTGCCAGCAGTTTTCGATCACAGGGATGGAGCAATCAGCCCCAGCATTTT
.,TRBV7-6,TRBJ2-5,.,CASSRRGWETQYF,TGTGCCAGCAGCCGTCGGGGGTGGGAGACCCAGTACTTC
.,TRBV7-9,TRBJ1-1,TRBD1,CASRPTGGWTEAFF,TGTGCCAGCAGACCCACAGGGGGATGGACTGAAGCTTTCTTT
.,TRBV5-1,TRBJ2-1,TRBD2,CASSLEAGGPVFF,TGCGCCAGCAGCTTGGAGGCGGGAGGGCCTGTTTTCTTC
.,TRBV9,TRBJ2-2,TRBD1,CASSSWDRAGELFF,TGTGCCAGCAGCTCCTGGGACAGGGCCGGGGAGCTGTTTTTT
.,TRBV5-4,TRBJ1-1,.,CASRTFTGPEAFF,TGTGCCAGCAGGACCTTCACGGGACCTGAAGCTTTCTTT
.,TRBV30,TRBJ1-1,.,CAWSAGPLNTEAFF,TGTGCCTGGAGTGCGGGACCTTTGAACACTGAAGCTTTCTTT